The 25 T cell receptor beta chains below were found in one sample sequenced in a study of blood T cell repertoires in COVID-19 (dated by TCRdb to between 2020 and 2021). The library was obtained by the immunoSEQ multiplex PCR assay. This is the immuneACCESS table as TCRdb keeps it, with only in-frame sequences that have V and J called. A part of the clones is gone; compared with another copy, unresolved V genes explain less than half, and the rest is unexplained. The sample contains around 120,000 clones, 75% to 90% of them found a single time. Roughly 30% of the sample belongs to the ten largest clones. Sequenced: peripheral blood. The receptors derive from a woman in her sixties or seventies with acute or convalescent COVID-19.

This sequence joins TRBV6-6 and TRBJ2-5; TRBD1 aligns across 10 bases. The CDR3 extends over 13 amino acids. V lost 7 bases to trimming and J lost 4 bases; unmatched junction nucleotides: 3. Germline V gene data show CDR1 as MNHNY and CDR2 as SVGAGI (reference sequence). Here the CDR3 DNA reads TGTGCCAGCACCCGGGACAGGGGAGAGACCCAGTACTTC. Its translation is CASTRDRGETQYF.

The chain combines TRBV6-6 with TRBJ1-1, with D unresolved. The germline V gene encodes CDR1 MNHNY and CDR2 SVGAGI (reference sequence). Deletions cut 2 bases from V and 7 bases from J, with 5 bases between. There are 11 residues in the CDR3. CDR3 protein: CASSYRNEAFF. For the CDR3, the DNA is TGTGCCAGCAGTTACCGTAATGAAGCTTTCTTT.

In this sample, this clone turned up once. J is TRBJ2-3 and V is TRBV5-4; 7 bases align to TRBD1. V gave up 0 bases and J gave up 1 base; unmatched junction bases: 11. The CDR3 is 18 amino acids. Germline values: CDR1 SGHNT, CDR2 YYREEE (reference sequence). CDR3 nucleotide sequence: TGTGCCAGCAGCTTGGCCTTTGGGACAGAGCTCCGCACAGATACGCAGTATTTT. It translates to CASSLAFGTELRTDTQYF.

This clone is a singleton in its sample. CDR3 in DNA: TGTGCCAGCAGAGCAACAGGGACGGGTTCACCCCTCCACTTT. This encodes CASRATGTGSPLHF. The chain links TRBV6-5 to TRBJ1-6; D might be TRBD1 (6 bases). V lost 6 bases and J 9 bases, leaving 15 bases between the germline ends. Germline CDR1 is MNHEY and CDR2 is SVGAGI. This CDR3 spans 14 amino acids.

J is TRBJ2-5 and V is TRBV7-9; no clear D gene. The CDR3 is 13 residues long. Looked up from germline, CDR1 is SEHNR and CDR2 is FQNEAQ (reference sequence). The ends were cut back, 1 base at V and 5 bases at J, with 8 bases in the middle. The CDR3 loop reads CASSLGLRETQYF. Written as DNA, the CDR3 is TGTGCCAGCAGCTTAGGATTGAGGGAGACCCAGTACTTC.

The rearrangement uses TRBV5-1 and TRBJ1-1, with TRBD1 matching over 7 bases. Germline V gives CDR1 SGHRS, CDR2 YFSETQ. The ends lost 2 bases at V and 5 bases at J; junction bases unmatched: 6. This CDR3 spans 14 amino acids. For the CDR3, the DNA is TGCGCCAGCAGCTTTCAGGGGGTAAATACTGAAGCTTTCTTT. Protein sequence: CASSFQGVNTEAFF.

This clone was detected only a few times. The V and J genes are TRBV29-1 and TRBJ1-1, with 9 bases matching TRBD1. The CDR3 loop spans 14 amino acids. In germline, CDR1 is SQVTM, CDR2 ANQGSEA. The ends lost 4 bases at V and 5 bases at J; junction bases unmatched: 8. The CDR3 sequence is CSVGGTGFGTEAFF. The DNA for the CDR3 is TGCAGCGTTGGAGGGACAGGGTTTGGAACTGAAGCTTTCTTT.

The V call is TRBV5-1, the J call TRBJ2-1; D may be TRBD1 (6 bases). The CDR3 is 13 residues long. Germline CDR1 is SGHRS and CDR2 is YFSETQ. The V end lost 5 bases, the J end lost 9 bases, and 15 bases lay between the germline ends. The CDR3 coding sequence is TGCGCCAGCAGGGAGAGACTGGACAGTGAGCAGTTCTTC. Protein product: CASRERLDSEQFF. Supplemented by reference TRBV5-1 and TRBJ2-1, the full variable domain reads KAGVTQTPRYLIKTRGQQVTLSCSPISGHRSVSWYQQTPGQGLQFLFEYFSETQRNKGNFPGRFSGRQFSNSRSEMNVSTLELGDSALYLCASRERLDSEQFFGPGTRLTVL.

The genes are TRBV24-1 and TRBJ2-2; TRBD2 agrees at 8 bases. V dropped 4 bases and J dropped 1; count of bases not matched to a gene: 7. CDR1 and CDR2 from the germline V gene are KGHDR and SFDVKD. CDR3 length: 17 residues. The CDR3 loop is CATSDPKRGLNTGELFF. Here the CDR3 DNA reads TGTGCCACCAGTGACCCTAAGCGGGGGTTGAACACCGGGGAGCTGTTTTTT.

The rearrangement uses TRBV3-1 (or the pseudogene TRBV3-2) and TRBJ1-1; D call uncertain. Germline V gene data show CDR1 as LGHDT and CDR2 as YNNKEL (reference sequence). The CDR3 is 14 residues long. Trimming took 1 base from V and 5 from J, leaving 11 bases between them. The CDR3 DNA reads as TGTGCCAGCAGCCAAGGAGAGGTTTTGACTGAAGCTTTCTTT. Residues: CASSQGEVLTEAFF.

This chain connects TRBV5-8 to TRBJ2-1; 7 bases agree with TRBD1. The CDR3 runs to 15 residues. The trim removed 1 base at V and 0 bases at J, leaving 1 base unmatched. CDR1 and CDR2 (germline): SGHTS, YDEGEE. As DNA, the CDR3 is TGTGCCAGCAGCTTGAGGGACAGCTCCTACAATGAGCAGTTCTTC. Amino acid sequence: CASSLRDSSYNEQFF.

The gene calls are TRBV6-5 and TRBJ2-5; 12 nucleotides line up with TRBD1. The V segment lost 6 bases and the J segment 5 bases; nucleotides outside the gene matches: 7. The CDR3 runs to 15 residues. Germline CDR1 reads MNHEY; CDR2 reads SVGAGI. The CDR3, as DNA: TGTGCCAGCAGGTTGGGACAGGGGGCGCGTGAGACCCAGTACTTC. The encoded protein is CASRLGQGARETQYF.

In nucleotides, the CDR3 is TGTGCCAGCAGTTGGGGGAGGGAGGGTGGCTACACCTTC. Amino acid sequence: CASSWGREGGYTF. The chain is built from TRBV27 and TRBJ1-2; D possibly corresponds to TRBD1 (5 bases). The V and J ends lost 4 bases and 7 bases respectively, with 13 bases between them. The CDR3 consists of 13 residues. The germline gives CDR1 MNHEY, CDR2 SMNVEV (reference sequence).

This clone was counted only a few times. The chain joins TRBV29-1 to TRBJ1-1; 8 bases are a match to TRBD1. The length of the CDR3 is 12 residues. With 7 bases clipped from V and 7 bases from J, the junction kept 8 bases outside the gene matches. Germline values: CDR1 SQVTM, CDR2 ANQGSEA. Here the CDR3 DNA reads TGCAGCGCAAATACAGGGGGAGGTGAAGCTTTCTTT. It encodes CSANTGGGEAFF. The entire variable domain, with the rest obtained from reference TRBV29-1 and TRBJ1-1, is as follows: SAVISQKPSRDICQRGTSLTIQCQVDSQVTMMFWYRQQPGQSLTLIATANQGSEATYESGFVIDKFPISRPNLTFSTLTVSNMSPEDSSIYLCSANTGGGEAFFGQGTRLTVV.

The V call is TRBV15, the J call TRBJ1-3; TRBD1 might be the D (6 bases). V was shortened by 0 bases and J by 6 bases, with 15 bases between the two germline ends. Germline V CDR1 and CDR2: LNHNV, YYDKDF (reference sequence). This CDR3 contains 16 residues. CDR3 coding DNA: TGTGCCACCAGCAGAGAACCTGGACAGTTAAAAAACACCATATATTTT. Residues: CATSREPGQLKNTIYF. The full variable domain, completed using reference TRBV15 and TRBJ1-3, is DAMVIQNPRYQVTQFGKPVTLSCSQTLNHNVMYWYQQKSSQAPKLLFHYYDKDFNNEADTPDNFQSRRPNTSFCFLDIRSPGLGDTAMYLCATSREPGQLKNTIYFGEGSWLTVV.

The chain has TRBV3-1 (or the pseudogene TRBV3-2) and TRBJ1-4; D is unresolved. This CDR3 contains 16 residues. The germline gives CDR1 LGHDT, CDR2 YNNKEL (reference sequence). Trimming left V 1 base short and J 7 bases short, with 16 bases between. The CDR3 nucleotides are TGTGCCAGCAGCCAAGTCCGAGGGTGGCTAGTTGAAAAACTGTTTTTT. It specifies CASSQVRGWLVEKLFF.

This chain joins TRBV6-6 and TRBJ1-1; perhaps TRBD1 as D (5 bases). Germline V gene data show CDR1 as MNHNY and CDR2 as SVGAGI (reference sequence). CDR3 length: 13 amino acids. Trimming took off 6 bases at V and 1 base at J, with 9 bases between the two ends. CDR3 DNA: TGTGCCAGCAGACAGGATTCGAACACTGAAGCTTTCTTT. It codes for CASRQDSNTEAFF.

This clone was detected once. The V gene is TRBV5-5, the J gene TRBJ1-5, with unresolved D. The CDR3 length is 13 residues. V was cut by 1 base and J by 7 bases, with 9 bases left in between. Germline V gives CDR1 SGHKS, CDR2 YYEKEE (reference sequence). The DNA for the CDR3 is TGTGCCAGCAGCTTGACGGGTGGCCAGCCCCAGCATTTT. Amino acid sequence: CASSLTGGQPQHF.

CDR3 loop: CASSGPGTGDYGYTF. The DNA for the CDR3 is TGCGCCAGCAGCGGTCCCGGGACAGGGGACTATGGCTACACCTTC. This chain joins TRBV10-2 and TRBJ1-2; 10 bases are shared with TRBD1. This CDR3 has 15 residues. The germline CDR1 and CDR2 sequences are WSHSY and SAAADI. With 6 bases clipped from V and 3 bases from J, the junction kept 7 bases outside the gene matches.

On this clone: Relative to the germline gene, one junction end is altered; a read error may explain this. The chain combines TRBV7-7 with TRBJ2-5, with TRBD2 matching over 7 bases. Germline loops: CDR1 SSHAT, CDR2 FNYEAQ (reference sequence). The CDR3 extends over 15 amino acids. This CDR3 is CASSLVASGGETQYF. The CDR3 bases are TGTGCTAGCAGCTTAGTGGCTAGCGGAGGGGAGACCCAGTACTTC. Together with reference TRBV7-7 and TRBJ2-5, the CDR3 gives the full variable domain: GAGVSQSPRYKVTKRGQDVTLRCDPISSHATLYWYQQALGQGPEFLTYFNYEAQPDKSGLPSDRFSAERPEGSISTLTIQRTEQRDSAMYRCASSLVASGGETQYFGPGTRLLVL.

The V gene is TRBV28, the J gene TRBJ1-1; no clear D. Germline V gives CDR1 MDHEN, CDR2 SYDVKM. This CDR3 has 16 amino acids. The V end lost 5 bases, the J end lost 3 bases, and 19 bases lay between the germline ends. The CDR3 coding sequence is TGTGCCAGCAGTCCAGTTATAGGATTTGAGGACACTGAAGCTTTCTTT. It is translated as CASSPVIGFEDTEAFF. The full variable domain, in which reference TRBV28 and TRBJ1-1 provide the parts outside the CDR3, is DVKVTQSSRYLVKRTGEKVFLECVQDMDHENMFWYRQDPGLGLRLIYFSYDVKMKEKGDIPEGYSVSREKKERFSLILESASTNQTSMYLCASSPVIGFEDTEAFFGQGTRLTVV.

This rearrangement joins TRBV7-9 to TRBJ1-5; the match to TRBD1 covers 7 bases. Germline loops: CDR1 SEHNR, CDR2 FQNEAQ (reference sequence). This CDR3 has 18 residues. V trimming: 1 base; J trimming: 5 bases; junction bases outside the gene matches: 14. DNA for the CDR3: TGTGCCAGCAGCTTAGGGGCTGAAACAGGGGCCGCCTATCAGCCCCAGCATTTT. Its translation: CASSLGAETGAAYQPQHF.

This rearrangement joins TRBV28 to TRBJ2-3; 7 nucleotides align to TRBD1. Trimming cost V 8 bases and J 1 base; bases outside gene matches: 9. Looked up from germline, CDR1 is MDHEN and CDR2 is SYDVKM. CDR3 size: 15 residues. This CDR3 reads CASSTRGQGTDTQYF. For the CDR3, the DNA is TGTGCCAGCTCCACCCGCGGACAGGGCACAGATACGCAGTATTTT.

The CDR3 loop reads CASSILTTSGGPRDTQYF. The CDR3 DNA follows: TGTGCCAGTAGTATCCTTACTACTAGCGGGGGGCCGAGAGATACGCAGTATTTT. The V and J genes are TRBV19 and TRBJ2-3, with 12 bases that match TRBD2. Trimming at V came to 3 bases and at J to 5 bases, leaving 12 bases not matched to a gene. The CDR3 length is 18 residues. Germline values: CDR1 LNHDA, CDR2 SQIVND (reference sequence).

The chain carries TRBV2 and TRBJ1-5, with 7 bases matching TRBD1. The CDR3 is made up of 14 amino acids. J was trimmed by 7 bases and V by 4 bases; bases with no gene match: 7. Germline V lookup: CDR1 SNHLY, CDR2 FYNNEI. This CDR3 is CASSASGGGQPQHF. CDR3 coding DNA: TGTGCCAGCAGTGCATCAGGGGGAGGCCAGCCCCAGCATTTT.